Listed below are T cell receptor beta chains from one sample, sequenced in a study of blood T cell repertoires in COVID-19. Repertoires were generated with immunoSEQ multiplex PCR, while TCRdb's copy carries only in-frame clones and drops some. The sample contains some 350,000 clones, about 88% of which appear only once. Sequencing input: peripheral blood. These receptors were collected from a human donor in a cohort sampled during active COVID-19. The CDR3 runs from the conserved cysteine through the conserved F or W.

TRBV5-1,CASSLQANQETQYF
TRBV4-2,CASSQDITGRNTIYF
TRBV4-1,CASSPRDRPREQYF
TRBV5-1,CASSLLVLSGQLVNEQFF
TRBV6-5,CASSEKGGRGTEAFF
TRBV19,CASSIRTGNRANVLTF
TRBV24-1,CATSFGTRGDYEQYF
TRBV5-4,CASSSGGQWAYEQYF
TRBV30,CAWSRKTIQETQYF
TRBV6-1,CASSPRGGANEQYF
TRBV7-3,CASSLGTTGTGELFF
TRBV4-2,CASSQEILVRDGATDTQYF
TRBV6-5,CASSHRDRESKAFF
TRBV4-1,CASSQDLFSATNEKLFF
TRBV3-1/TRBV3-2,CASSQVGSTEAFF